The 25 T cell receptor beta chains in this list originate from one sample, sequenced in a study of identical twins' blood T cells. TCRdb reprocessed the 5' RACE reads with MiXCR, giving one entry per CDR3 protein. This sample carries a few hundred thousand distinct CDR3 sequences, 28% of them seen once, and the ten largest clones take roughly 6.1%. Sequencing was performed on PBMCs. These receptors were obtained from a woman between 18 and 55 years old in good health.

The gene calls are TRBV5-1 and TRBJ1-3; D is unclear. Trimming pared 3 bases from V and 0 bases from J, leaving 16 bases between. CDR3 length: 17 amino acids. Germline V gene sequence: CDR1 SGHRS, CDR2 YFSETQ. The CDR3 reads CASSSLPQDRSGNTIYF. The CDR3 DNA reads TGCGCCAGCAGCTCCTTACCTCAAGACCGCTCTGGAAACACCATATATTTT.

The chain couples TRBV28 to TRBJ1-1, with D unresolved. Germline V gives CDR1 MDHEN, CDR2 SYDVKM. V was pared by 6 bases and J by 6 bases, with 8 bases between. This CDR3 is 11 amino acids long. The CDR3 coding sequence is TGTGCCAGCAGCTCCGTATCTGAAGCTTTCTTT. Residues: CASSSVSEAFF.

The rearrangement uses TRBV29-1 and TRBJ2-2; possible D gene TRBD1, 5 bases. V was clipped by 1 base and J by 5 bases, with 14 bases between them. The V gene's germline CDR1 is SQVTM and CDR2 ANQGSEA. The CDR3 has 15 residues. CDR3 bases: TGCAGCGTTGAAGGGGTCAGGGTGGGGACCGGGGAGCTGTTTTTT. Translation gives CSVEGVRVGTGELFF.

This clonotype occurred many times. V gene TRBV4-1 combines with J gene TRBJ2-1; D is uncertain. Trimming stripped 2 bases from V and 5 bases from J, with 1 base between. The CDR3 loop spans 11 amino acids. The V gene's germline CDR1 is MGHRA and CDR2 YSYEKL. The CDR3 sequence: CASSQHNEQFF. The CDR3 nucleotides read TGCGCCAGCAGCCAACACAATGAGCAGTTCTTC.

As regards this clonotype: A much larger clone differs by one base, so this may be a read error. The chain carries TRBV18 and TRBJ1-3; no reliable D call. Trimming took off 2 bases at V and 2 bases at J, with 7 bases between the two ends. The CDR3 has 14 amino acids. From germline, CDR1 is KGHSH and CDR2 LQKENI. CDR3 residues: CASSPATAGNTIYF. The DNA of the CDR3 is TGTGCCAGCTCACCAGCGACGGCTGGAAACACCATATATTTT.

V gene TRBV3-1 combines with J gene TRBJ1-2; D remains ambiguous. The CDR3 is 12 residues long. Germline-derived CDR1 and CDR2 are LGHDT and YNNKEL (reference sequence). V gave up 3 bases and J gave up 3 bases, with 5 bases separating them. The CDR3 DNA sequence: TGTGCCAGCAGCCACTCAGACTATGGCTACACCTTC. Its protein is CASSHSDYGYTF.

DNA for the CDR3: TGTGCCAGCAGCTTAAGAAGCGTTAACACCGGGGAGCTGTTTTTT. Its protein is CASSLRSVNTGELFF. This chain connects TRBV7-2 to TRBJ2-2, with no clear D. Trimming took off 2 bases at V and 2 bases at J, with 9 bases between the two ends. Germline CDR1 SGHTA, CDR2 FQGNSA. The CDR3 consists of 15 residues.

The V gene is TRBV5-1, the J gene TRBJ2-2; perhaps TRBD1 as D (5 bases). The germline V and J ends were trimmed by 4 bases and 6 bases, with 7 bases remaining between them. Germline lookup yields CDR1 SGHRS and CDR2 YFSETQ. The CDR3 contains 12 residues. In nucleotides, the CDR3 is TGCGCCAGCAGCCGACAGCCCGGGGAGCTGTTTTTT. Protein sequence: CASSRQPGELFF.

The chain recombines TRBV12-3 or TRBV12-4 with TRBJ1-4; weak D call: TRBD1 (5 bases). V was clipped by 6 bases and J by 6 bases, with 14 bases between them. The CDR3 contains 14 residues. The CDR3 DNA reads as TGTGCCAGCAGGGCAAATGGGGACCATGAAAAACTGTTTTTT. Translated, it gives CASRANGDHEKLFF.

Comment on this clonotype: Given a much more abundant clone one base away, this may be a read error. V is TRBV7-8 and J is TRBJ1-4; 7 nucleotides align to TRBD1. The CDR3 sequence is 15 residues long. Germline lookup yields CDR1 SGHVS and CDR2 FQNEAQ. Trimming removed 6 bases from V and 5 bases from J; junction bases left unmatched: 9. CDR3 sequence (DNA): TGTGCCAGCAGGGTAGGGGGCGCGGTAAATGAAAAACTGTTTTTT. This encodes CASRVGGAVNEKLFF.

This clonotype was seen a handful of times. The rearrangement joins TRBV5-6 to TRBJ1-1, with 8 bases matching TRBD1. The CDR3 has 14 amino acids. CDR1 SGHDT and CDR2 YYEEEE come from the germline V gene. The junction had 5 bases not matched to a gene; V was cut back by 0 bases and J by 7 bases. DNA for the CDR3: TGTGCCAGCAGCTTGGTTTCAGGGACAGGTGAAGCTTTCTTT. The encoded protein is CASSLVSGTGEAFF. The full variable domain, rest sourced from reference TRBV5-6 and TRBJ1-1, is DAGVTQSPTHLIKTRGQQVTLRCSPKSGHDTVSWYQQALGQGPQFIFQYYEEEERQRGNFPDRFSGHQFPNYSSELNVNALLLGDSALYLCASSLVSGTGEAFFGQGTRLTVV.

This clonotype occurred many times. This sequence joins TRBV20-1 and TRBJ1-1, with D perhaps matching TRBD1 (5 bases). Germline values: CDR1 DFQATT, CDR2 SNEGSKA (reference sequence). Trimming took off 6 bases at V and 1 base at J, with 9 bases between the two ends. CDR3 size: 12 residues. CDR3: CSATQGNTEAFF. The CDR3 region has the DNA TGCAGTGCGACCCAGGGGAACACTGAAGCTTTCTTT.

In this sample, this clonotype turned up a few times. Since a much larger clone is just one base distant, this may be a read error. V is TRBV7-9 and J is TRBJ2-2; D uncertain. Germline CDR1 reads SEHNR; CDR2 reads FQNEAQ (reference sequence). This CDR3 is 13 amino acids long. V was pared by 3 bases and J by 3 bases, with 5 bases between. The CDR3 here is CASSLMDTGELFF. In DNA, the CDR3 is TGTGCCAGCAGCTTGATGGACACCGGGGAGCTGTTTTTT.

This chain connects TRBV13 to TRBJ2-1; 8 bases fit TRBD1. This CDR3 contains 15 residues. V lost 2 bases to trimming and J lost 10 bases; unmatched junction nucleotides: 10. Looked up from germline, CDR1 is PRHDT and CDR2 is FYEKMQ (reference sequence). This CDR3 reads CASSLLVRGPNEQFF. CDR3 in DNA: TGTGCCAGCAGCTTATTGGTCAGGGGGCCCAACGAGCAGTTCTTC.

A few counts support this clonotype. As DNA, the CDR3 is TGTGCCAGCAGTGAACCGGGGGGCCTATCCTACAATGAGCAGTTCTTC. Translating it yields CASSEPGGLSYNEQFF. V and J are TRBV6-1 and TRBJ2-1, with D possibly matching TRBD2 (7 bases). The CDR3 runs 16 residues. Germline-derived CDR1 and CDR2 are MNHNS and SASEGT. The V end lost 2 bases, the J end lost 1 base, and 12 bases lay between the germline ends.

A few counts support this clonotype. This chain connects TRBV27 to TRBJ2-2; D may be TRBD1 (6 bases). Per germline, CDR1 MNHEY and CDR2 SMNVEV (reference sequence). The CDR3 has 17 amino acids. V was pared by 5 bases and J by 4 bases, with 20 bases between. The DNA for the CDR3 is TGTGCCAGCAGTCCGATCCTCAGGGGCGAATCCACCGGGGAGCTGTTTTTT. Its translation is CASSPILRGESTGELFF.

The V gene is TRBV7-9, the J gene TRBJ1-1, with 9 bases fitting TRBD1. J lost 1 base, V lost 2 bases, and 14 bases had no gene match. This CDR3 has 19 amino acids. Germline CDR1 SEHNR, CDR2 FQNEAQ (reference sequence). The CDR3 is CASSLPLITGGSANTEAFF. The CDR3 nucleotides read TGTGCCAGCAGCTTACCCCTCATCACAGGGGGCTCGGCGAACACTGAAGCTTTCTTT.

This clonotype was seen repeatedly, ten times or more. The rearrangement uses TRBV6-1 and TRBJ1-1; a weak D match, TRBD1 (5 bases). This CDR3 spans 13 amino acids. Trimming removed 6 bases at V and 3 bases at J, with 11 bases between. CDR1 is MNHNS, CDR2 SASEGT, per germline. The CDR3, as DNA: TGTGCCAGCAGCATTGGGGGGGACACTGAAGCTTTCTTT. It yields the protein CASSIGGDTEAFF.

In its sample, this clonotype was seen a few times. The CDR3 region is CASSQNRDPTEAFF. The DNA for the CDR3 is TGTGCCAGCAGCCAAAACCGGGACCCCACTGAAGCTTTCTTT. This sequence joins TRBV3-1 and TRBJ1-1, with a possible D match to TRBD1 (5 bases). CDR1 and CDR2 from the germline V gene are LGHDT and YNNKEL (reference sequence). The CDR3 has 14 amino acids. Trimming cost V 2 bases and J 4 bases, with 11 bases left between them.

This clonotype has more than one count but fewer than ten. This rearrangement joins TRBV29-1 to TRBJ1-3; D uncertain. V was shortened by 4 bases and J by 2 bases, with 12 bases between the two germline ends. Per germline, CDR1 SQVTM and CDR2 ANQGSEA. The length of the CDR3 is 14 residues. The CDR3, as DNA: TGCAGCGTTGGAGGAGGGATTGCTGGAAACACCATATATTTT. This sequence encodes CSVGGGIAGNTIYF.

This clonotype was counted ten times or more. CDR3: CSLKWGTSGNEQFF. For the CDR3, the DNA is TGCAGCCTAAAATGGGGGACTAGTGGCAATGAGCAGTTCTTC. The chain has TRBV29-1 and TRBJ2-1; 8 positions agree with TRBD2. Germline V CDR1 and CDR2: SQVTM, ANQGSEA. With 8 bases clipped from V and 6 bases from J, the junction kept 12 bases outside the gene matches. The CDR3 spans 14 residues.

This clonotype was seen at least ten times. V and J are TRBV9 and TRBJ2-3, with 9 nucleotides matching TRBD2. The CDR3 spans 13 residues. The V gene end was trimmed by 4 bases and the J gene end by 6 bases; junction bases not matched to a gene: 3. Germline V gene sequence: CDR1 SGDLS, CDR2 YYNGEE. CDR3 DNA sequence: TGTGCCAGCAGCTACGGGACTAGCGATACGCAGTATTTT. Translation gives CASSYGTSDTQYF.

This rearrangement joins TRBV10-3 to TRBJ1-5; D not certain. The CDR3 extends over 15 amino acids. V lost 0 bases and J lost 3, with 9 bases in between. Germline V gene lookup returns CDR1 ENHRY and CDR2 SYGVKD. CDR3 coding DNA: TGTGCCATCAGTGAGTCTGGAGGGAACAATCAGCCCCAGCATTTT. Protein sequence: CAISESGGNNQPQHF.

The chain combines TRBV7-2 with TRBJ2-2, with D hard to call. Trimming cost V 5 bases and J 8 bases, with 12 bases left between them. Per the germline V gene, CDR1 is SGHTA and CDR2 is FQGNSA. This CDR3 is built from 13 residues. The chain's CDR3 is CASSLQSIGELFF. CDR3 nucleotide sequence: TGTGCCAGCAGCCTCCAGAGCATTGGGGAGCTGTTTTTT. Full variable domain (remainder filled in from reference TRBV7-2 and TRBJ2-2): GAGVSQSPSNKVTEKGKDVELRCDPISGHTALYWYRQSLGQGLEFLIYFQGNSAPDKSGLPSDRFSAERTGGSVSTLTIQRTQQEDSAVYLCASSLQSIGELFFGEGSRLTVL.

CDR3 loop: CASSQDGTSSGNTIYF. CDR3 nucleotides: TGCGCCAGCAGCCAAGATGGGACGAGTTCTGGAAACACCATATATTTT. The chain recombines TRBV4-3 with TRBJ1-3, with D tentatively TRBD1 (5 bases). Germline loops: CDR1 LGHNA, CDR2 YSLEER. This CDR3 has 16 amino acids. The V and J ends lost 0 bases and 1 base respectively, with 10 bases between them.